The 30 T cell receptor gamma chains below were found in one sample sequenced in a study of Vδ1+ human thymocytes. Antigen specificity for these receptors is unknown. RNA was extracted from the cells and then reverse transcribed. CDR3 amplicons came from multiplex PCR with pooled V-gene forward and constant-region reverse primers. TCRdb fed the multiplex PCR reads into CATT to redo clone calling. Found here are 30,000 to 45,000 gamma-chain clones, 20% to 25% of them singletons; the top ten hold roughly 2%. Study observations and caveats: Highly polyclonal TRG and TRD repertoires with Gaussian CDR3 length distributions appeared in thymus.

Sequences were obtained from Vdelta1+ gamma-delta thymocytes from the thymus. Subset meaning: FACS-sorted CD3+ TCRalphabeta- TCRVdelta1+ TCRVdelta2- thymocytes. These receptors all stem from a girl in the first two years of life who had congenital heart surgery.

This clone was observed a few times. The chain couples TRGV4 to TRGJ1 or TRGJ2. CDR3 length: 11 amino acids. The ends lost 4 bases at V and 10 bases at J; junction bases unmatched: 7. The germline CDR1 and CDR2 sequences are EGSTGY and YDSYTSSV. CDR3 region: CATWERAKKLF. In DNA form, the CDR3 reads TGTGCCACCTGGGAAAGGGCCAAGAAACTCTTT.

This rearrangement joins TRGV3 to TRGJ1 or TRGJ2. The CDR3 contains 14 residues. In germline, CDR1 is VTNTFY, CDR2 YDVSTARD (reference sequence). J gave up 4 bases and V 0 bases, and 6 bases lay outside the gene matches. CDR3 bases: TGTGCCACCTGGGACAGGTCACCGTATTATAAGAAACTCTTT. Residues: CATWDRSPYYKKLF.

The rearrangement links TRGV8 to TRGJ1 or TRGJ2. This CDR3 is built from 14 residues. Trimming took 1 base from V and 0 from J; bases not matched to a gene: 3. Looked up from germline, CDR1 is VENAVY and CDR2 is YDSYNSRV. The CDR3 spells CATWDSANYYKKLF. The CDR3 DNA reads as TGTGCCACCTGGGATAGTGCGAATTATTATAAGAAACTCTTT.

The chain uses TRGV8 and TRGJP2. The V gene's germline CDR1 is VENAVY and CDR2 YDSYNSRV. Unmatched junction bases numbered 4, after V lost 3 bases and J lost 9 bases. The CDR3 sequence is 12 residues long. CDR3 sequence: CATWDSNWIKTF. The DNA for the CDR3 is TGTGCCACCTGGGATTCCAATTGGATCAAGACGTTT.

By frequency in the sample, this clone is medium-sized. Other DNA sequences from this sample encode an identical CDR3 as well. The J gene is TRGJP2, the V gene TRGV2. Trimming took 0 bases from V and 5 from J; bases not matched to a gene: 3. The CDR3 covers 14 residues. CDR1 is EGSNGY and CDR2 is YDSYNSKV in the germline V gene. The CDR3 region is CATWDGRSDWIKTF. In nucleotides, the CDR3 is TGTGCCACCTGGGACGGGCGGAGTGATTGGATCAAGACGTTT.

The V and J genes are TRGV3 and TRGJ1 or TRGJ2. The CDR3 has 15 residues. The V gene end was trimmed by 1 base and the J gene end by 0 bases; junction bases not matched to a gene: 6. Germline lookup yields CDR1 VTNTFY and CDR2 YDVSTARD (reference sequence). CDR3 region: CATWDRFRNYYKKLF. DNA of the CDR3: TGTGCCACCTGGGACAGATTTCGGAATTATTATAAGAAACTCTTT.

This clone has a handful of counts. The sample has other DNA sequences that encode this CDR3 too. This rearrangement joins TRGV2 to TRGJ1 or TRGJ2. Germline V gene sequence: CDR1 EGSNGY, CDR2 YDSYNSKV. J was trimmed by 4 bases and V by 0 bases; bases with no gene match: 6. This CDR3 is built from 14 residues. The CDR3 region has the DNA TGTGCCACCTGGGACGGGCCAAGGTATTATAAGAAACTCTTT. It specifies CATWDGPRYYKKLF.

Concerning this clone: The sample carries other DNA sequences with the same CDR3. The chain recombines TRGV2 with TRGJ1 or TRGJ2. Trimming took 0 bases from V and 11 from J; bases not matched to a gene: 4. The CDR3 is made up of 11 amino acids. The V gene's germline CDR1 is EGSNGY and CDR2 YDSYNSKV. The CDR3 spells CATWDGLEKLF. The DNA for the CDR3 is TGTGCCACCTGGGACGGGTTGGAGAAACTCTTT.

This clone occurred a few times. The rearrangement links TRGV3 to TRGJ1 or TRGJ2. The V and J ends lost 3 bases and 10 bases, in that order; junction bases with no gene match: 15. Germline V gene data show CDR1 as VTNTFY and CDR2 as YDVSTARD (reference sequence). This CDR3 comprises 14 residues. The chain's CDR3 is CATWDVPNLFKKLF. The CDR3 DNA sequence: TGTGCCACCTGGGACGTTCCGAACCTATTCAAGAAACTCTTT.

The chain uses TRGV2 and TRGJ1 or TRGJ2. The germline V gene encodes CDR1 EGSNGY and CDR2 YDSYNSKV. The CDR3 covers 9 residues. Unmatched junction bases numbered 6, after V lost 4 bases and J lost 15 bases. The CDR3 nucleotides are TGTGCCACCTGGGATAAATCACTCTTT. It yields the protein CATWDKSLF.

The sample holds a few counts of this clone. The rearrangement joins TRGV5 to TRGJ1 or TRGJ2. J was trimmed by 8 bases and V by 2 bases; bases with no gene match: 6. Germline CDR1 is VINAFY and CDR2 is YDVSNSKD. The CDR3 totals 12 residues. Here the CDR3 reads CATWDKDDKKLF. CDR3 sequence (DNA): TGTGCCACCTGGGACAAGGACGATAAGAAACTCTTT.

This clone appeared a few times. The V call is TRGV2, the J call TRGJ1 or TRGJ2. V lost 2 bases and J lost 8; bases outside the gene matches: 12. The CDR3 is 14 amino acids. Germline assignment: CDR1 EGSNGY and CDR2 YDSYNSKV. CDR3 DNA: TGTGCCACCTGGGACGAGCCAGGTTCGGATAAGAAACTCTTT. This translates into CATWDEPGSDKKLF.

This clone was observed a few times. The V gene is TRGV3, the J gene TRGJP1. The CDR3 is made up of 12 amino acids. V dropped 5 bases and J dropped 6; count of bases not matched to a gene: 3. The germline V gene encodes CDR1 VTNTFY and CDR2 YDVSTARD (reference sequence). The CDR3 loop is CATWAPGWFKIF. The CDR3 DNA reads as TGTGCCACCTGGGCCCCTGGTTGGTTCAAGATATTT.

The V and J genes are TRGV3 and TRGJ1 or TRGJ2. This CDR3 has 15 amino acids. V lost 1 base and J lost 4; bases outside the gene matches: 10. Germline V lookup: CDR1 VTNTFY, CDR2 YDVSTARD (reference sequence). CDR3 protein: CATWDSHRLYYKKLF. CDR3 sequence (DNA): TGTGCCACCTGGGACAGCCACCGCCTCTATTATAAGAAACTCTTT.

In its sample, this clone was seen a few times. The genes are TRGV2 and TRGJ1 or TRGJ2. V lost 4 bases, J lost 7 bases, and 4 bases stayed unmatched. The CDR3 contains 11 residues. The germline gives CDR1 EGSNGY, CDR2 YDSYNSKV. CDR3 in amino acids: CATWESYKKLF. The CDR3 DNA follows: TGTGCCACCTGGGAAAGCTATAAGAAACTCTTT.

Points on this clone: The same CDR3 can be traced to other DNA sequences in this sample. This chain joins TRGV3 and TRGJ1 or TRGJ2. V shed 0 bases and J 6 bases; nucleotides not matched to a gene: 8. This CDR3 is 14 amino acids long. Germline V gene data show CDR1 as VTNTFY and CDR2 as YDVSTARD (reference sequence). CDR3 nucleotides: TGTGCCACCTGGGACAGGCGGTTGGGTTATAAGAAACTCTTT. It yields the protein CATWDRRLGYKKLF.

This clone was observed a few times. The chain joins TRGV8 to TRGJ1 or TRGJ2. V gave up 2 bases and J gave up 6 bases; unmatched junction bases: 7. CDR1 is VENAVY and CDR2 is YDSYNSRV in the germline V gene. The CDR3 loop spans 13 amino acids. This CDR3 reads CATWDKKGYKKLF. CDR3 sequence (DNA): TGTGCCACCTGGGATAAAAAGGGTTATAAGAAACTCTTT.

This clone has only a few counts. The sample has other DNA sequences that encode this CDR3 too. The J gene is TRGJ1 or TRGJ2, the V gene TRGV9. V lost 1 base and J lost 13; bases outside the gene matches: 4. The CDR3 totals 10 residues. Germline values: CDR1 GITISATS, CDR2 ISYDGTV (reference sequence). As DNA, the CDR3 is TGTGCCTTGTGGGAGGTCCATAAACTCTTT. Translating it yields CALWEVHKLF.

With regard to this clone: This specimen includes other DNA sequences encoding the same CDR3. The gene calls are TRGV8 and TRGJ1 or TRGJ2. The junction had 4 bases not matched to a gene; V was cut back by 3 bases and J by 11 bases. CDR1 is VENAVY and CDR2 is YDSYNSRV in the germline V gene. The CDR3 spans 10 residues. CDR3 sequence: CATWDREKLF. The CDR3, as DNA: TGTGCCACCTGGGATCGCGAGAAACTCTTT.

The genes are TRGV8 and TRGJ1 or TRGJ2. The V gene's germline CDR1 is VENAVY and CDR2 YDSYNSRV. CDR3 length: 10 amino acids. The ends lost 3 bases at V and 11 bases at J; junction bases unmatched: 4. This CDR3 is CATWDREKLF. The CDR3 DNA is TGTGCCACCTGGGATCGTGAGAAACTCTTT.

In regard to this clone: A read error may produce the germline difference seen at one junction end. This sequence joins TRGV2 and TRGJ1 or TRGJ2. Germline assignment: CDR1 EGSNGY and CDR2 YDSYNSKV. The CDR3 totals 14 residues. The CDR3 nucleotides are TGTGCCATCTGGGACGGGCCGTTCGGTTATAAGAAACTCTTT. It is translated as CAIWDGPFGYKKLF.

A few counts support this clone. This could be a read error, since a much larger clone is one nucleotide away. The rearrangement joins TRGV5 to TRGJ1 or TRGJ2. Germline CDR1 reads VINAFY; CDR2 reads YDVSNSKD. V was clipped by 1 base and J by 4 bases; unmatched bases: 4. The CDR3 totals 13 residues. CDR3 amino acids: CATWDSRYYKKLF. Here the CDR3 DNA reads TGTGCCACCTGGGACAGTCGGTATTATAAGAAACTCTTT.

This clone was observed a handful of times. The chain combines TRGV8 with TRGJ1 or TRGJ2. This CDR3 has 13 amino acids. V lost 6 bases, J lost 3 bases, and 8 bases stayed unmatched. Germline CDR1 is VENAVY and CDR2 is YDSYNSRV. The DNA for the CDR3 is TGTGCCACCTGGTCGGCTATTTATTATAAGAAACTCTTT. It translates to CATWSAIYYKKLF.

Turning to this clone: A read error may be the cause here, since a much bigger clone is one base away. The chain is built from TRGV2 and TRGJ1 or TRGJ2. Germline trimming cut 3 bases from V and 0 bases from J; bases unmatched to any gene: 2. There are 13 residues in the CDR3. Per the germline V gene, CDR1 is EGSNGY and CDR2 is YDSYNSKV. CDR3: CATWDWNYYKKLF. The CDR3 nucleotides read TGTGCCACCTGGGACTGGAATTATTATAAGAAACTCTTT.

This clone has just a few counts. This chain joins TRGV9 and TRGJ1 or TRGJ2. V dropped 2 bases and J dropped 3; count of bases not matched to a gene: 13. CDR3 length: 16 amino acids. Germline V lookup: CDR1 GITISATS, CDR2 ISYDGTV (reference sequence). CDR3 sequence reads: CALWEAHVLFYYKKLF. CDR3 DNA: TGTGCCTTGTGGGAGGCCCATGTCCTCTTTTATTATAAGAAACTCTTT.

The chain employs TRGV2 and TRGJP2. The length of the CDR3 is 18 residues. Germline loops: CDR1 EGSNGY, CDR2 YDSYNSKV. Trimming at V came to 4 bases and at J to 0 bases, leaving 14 bases not matched to a gene. The CDR3 sequence: CATWDRRNGNSSDWIKTF. CDR3 nucleotides: TGTGCCACCTGGGATAGGAGAAACGGAAATAGTAGTGATTGGATCAAGACGTTT.

To note about this clone: A much larger clone lies one base from this, so it may be a read error. The chain uses TRGV9 and TRGJ1 or TRGJ2. Per the germline V gene, CDR1 is GITISATS and CDR2 is ISYDGTV (reference sequence). The CDR3 is 10 residues long. The ends lost 6 bases at V and 12 bases at J; junction bases unmatched: 8. CDR3 bases: TGTGCCTTGTGGCCTAATAGGAAACTCTTT. Translated: CALWPNRKLF.

This clone has only a few counts. J is TRGJ1 or TRGJ2 and V is TRGV2. V shed 4 bases and J 12 bases; nucleotides not matched to a gene: 9. There are 11 residues in the CDR3. Germline loops: CDR1 EGSNGY, CDR2 YDSYNSKV. This CDR3 reads CATWEGCRKLF. In DNA form, the CDR3 reads TGTGCCACCTGGGAGGGGTGTCGGAAACTCTTT.

Remarks on this clone: One base away lies a much larger clone, so this may be a sequencing read error. This CDR3 is also generated by other DNA sequences in the sample. The genes are TRGV2 and TRGJ1 or TRGJ2. Unmatched junction bases numbered 3, after V lost 1 base and J lost 6 bases. From germline, CDR1 is EGSNGY and CDR2 YDSYNSKV. The CDR3 contains 12 residues. The CDR3 is CATWDGCYKKLF. CDR3 coding DNA: TGTGCCACCTGGGACGGATGTTATAAGAAACTCTTT.

The table lists this clone with a few counts. This same CDR3 is encoded by further DNA sequences in the sample. This chain joins TRGV2 and TRGJ1 or TRGJ2. The CDR3 loop spans 13 amino acids. V shed 2 bases, J shed 4 bases, and the junction held 5 bases outside the gene matches. CDR1 is EGSNGY, CDR2 YDSYNSKV, per germline. The CDR3 loop is CATWDVAYYKKLF. The CDR3 DNA reads as TGTGCCACCTGGGACGTTGCATATTATAAGAAACTCTTT.